These 2 T cell receptor beta chains came from one sample sequenced in a study of blood T cells in healthy people across ages. Alongside a J-beta primer mix, a sample-barcoded 5' primer served in a second PCR lasting roughly 7 to 11 cycles. TCRdb re-called the 5' RACE reads through MiXCR, storing one row per CDR3 protein. This table has under 1,000,000 distinct CDR3 sequences, 35% to 40% appearing once. Sequenced input: blood. These receptors all come from a man between 18 and 35 years old in good health.

This clonotype was detected once. The genes are TRBV7-2 and TRBJ1-2, with D perhaps matching TRBD1 (5 bases). Germline-derived CDR1 and CDR2 are SGHTA and FQGNSA. V was trimmed by 1 base and J by 3 bases, leaving 15 bases between them. This CDR3 region has 16 residues. The CDR3 DNA reads as TGTGCCAGCAGCTTAGTGGCTCCGGGGGGGGACTATGGCTACACCTTC. This sequence encodes CASSLVAPGGDYGYTF.

This clonotype was seen repeatedly, ten times or more. The chain recombines TRBV5-1 with TRBJ2-1, with D perhaps being TRBD1 or TRBD2 (5 bases each). Germline CDR1 is SGHRS and CDR2 is YFSETQ. The CDR3 sequence is 16 residues long. V lost 1 base and J 0 bases, leaving 11 bases between the germline ends. This chain's CDR3 is CASSLSGPSSYNEQFF. The CDR3 bases are TGCGCCAGCAGCTTGTCGGGGCCGAGCTCCTACAATGAGCAGTTCTTC.